This TCR beta chain comes out of a study of cytomegalovirus exposure and HLA in healthy donors. Broader study findings: It was assumed in the presence/absence analyses that sequencing depth was roughly uniform across donors. A later analysis, which compared TCR beta chains of equal frequency, found the HLA-associated ones more clonally expanded. There were some V segments, including TRBV6-2 and TRBV6-3, excluded as indistinguishable.

Germline values: CDR1 WSHSY, CDR2 SAAADI. The J segment lost 11 bases and the V segment lost 3 bases, leaving 15 bases of the junction unmatched. This CDR3 contains 16 residues. Use of 60 Vbeta and 13 Jbeta primers characterized the PCR. Clones were sequenced by immunoSEQ multiplex PCR, and TCRdb holds only the in-frame ones, with some missing. In the table there are 210,000 or so clones, roughly four fifths of which are singletons. As concerns this clone: Its antigen is not known.

The chain couples TRBV10-2 to TRBJ2-5, with TRBD2 matching 10 bases. This receptor was taken from a young woman in good health and CMV-seropositive. The sequenced sample consisted of PBMCs. CDR3 DNA sequence: TGCGCCAGCAGTGATCCGCAGCGGGGGGGCCGGAGGGAGCAGTACTTC. It yields the protein CASSDPQRGGRREQYF.